This T cell receptor beta chain came from a study of human T cells and chemical hapten exposure. Looking at the study overall: Chiefly women, the patients showed alopecia areata, totalis or universalis.

The time point denotes: pre-sensitization, week 0. Sample treatment: therapeutic diphenylcyclopropenone sensitization with weekly scalp DPC. Samples of blood were obtained prior to the application of each patch test. Each CDR3 protein gets one entry after TCRdb re-called the RACE reads with MiXCR. The repertoire has tens of thousands of distinct CDR3 sequences, roughly 8.8% of them found once; the top ten carry 3.6%. As regards this clonotype: The antigen is unknown.

The CDR3 is made up of 15 amino acids. From germline, CDR1 is LGHNA and CDR2 YNFKEQ. Trimming took 0 bases from V and 7 from J, leaving 13 bases between them. Study outcomes and limitations: Having alopecia, donors may respond immunologically unlike healthy people. Expanded TCRs showed more large CDR3 clusters than pre-sensitization or healthy control sets.

The starting material was whole blood, obtained in connection with sensitization to the hapten diphenylcyclopropenone (DPC). The sequence came from a woman in her 40s with alopecia areata. Some clones in this sample may be carry-over from other donors' samples. This sequence joins TRBV4-2 and TRBJ1-5; D perhaps matches TRBD1 (6 bases). CDR3 DNA sequence: TGTGCCAGCAGCCAAGATTTAGGGGGGGACCAGCCCCAGCATTTT. It specifies CASSQDLGGDQPQHF.